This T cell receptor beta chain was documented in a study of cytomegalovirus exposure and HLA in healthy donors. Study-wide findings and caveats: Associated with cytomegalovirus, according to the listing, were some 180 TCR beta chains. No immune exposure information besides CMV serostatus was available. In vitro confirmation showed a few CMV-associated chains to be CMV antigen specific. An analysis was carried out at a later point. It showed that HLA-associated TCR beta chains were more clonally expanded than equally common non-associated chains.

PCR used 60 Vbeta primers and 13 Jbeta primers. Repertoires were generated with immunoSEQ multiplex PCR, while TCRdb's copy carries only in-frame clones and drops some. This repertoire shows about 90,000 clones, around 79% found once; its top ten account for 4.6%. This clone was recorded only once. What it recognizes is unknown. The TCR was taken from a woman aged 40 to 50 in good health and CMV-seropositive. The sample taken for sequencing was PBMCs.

In DNA, the CDR3 is TGTGCCAGCAGTGACGATTCTGCTAGCGGGGCTGAGCAGTTCTTC. Protein: CASSDDSASGAEQFF. The chain employs TRBV6-4 and TRBJ2-1, with 9 bases matching TRBD2. Germline V CDR1 and CDR2: MRHNA, SNTAGT. Losses at the gene ends were 2 bases for V and 9 bases for J; bases not matched to a gene: 8. The CDR3 totals 15 residues.